These 32 T cell receptor beta chains were all obtained from the same sample, sequenced in a study of cytomegalovirus exposure and HLA in healthy donors. The study ran its PCR with 60 Vbeta and 13 Jbeta primers. Repertoires were generated with immunoSEQ multiplex PCR, while TCRdb's copy carries only in-frame clones and drops some. Of some 67,000 clones in the sample, approximately 71% were seen once. Material: PBMCs. Receptor source: a man in his sixties in good health and CMV-seropositive.

The chain combines TRBV6-6 with TRBJ2-1; TRBD2 might be the D (5 bases). This CDR3 spans 11 amino acids. Germline V gene data show CDR1 as MNHNY and CDR2 as SVGAGI (reference sequence). Trimming stripped 7 bases from V and 7 bases from J, with 8 bases between. The CDR3 DNA sequence: TGTGCCAGCACCCCGGGGAATGAGCAGTTCTTC. Translated, it gives CASTPGNEQFF.

This chain connects TRBV5-1 to TRBJ2-2; D might be TRBD1 (6 bases). V was shortened by 0 bases and J by 7 bases, with 10 bases between the two germline ends. Per the germline V gene, CDR1 is SGHRS and CDR2 is YFSETQ. The CDR3 totals 14 residues. The CDR3 DNA reads TGCGCCAGCAGCTTGGGAACAGGGAGCGGGGAGCTGTTTTTT. Encoded protein: CASSLGTGSGELFF.

V is TRBV6-5 and J is TRBJ1-5, with D possibly TRBD1 on 5 matching bases. Trimming shortened V by 6 bases and J by 0 bases, and 12 bases separated the two germline ends. The CDR3 runs 15 residues. Germline CDR1 is MNHEY and CDR2 is SVGAGI. The CDR3 nucleotides read TGTGCCAGCAGGGTCAGGGCGCTTAGCAATCAGCCCCAGCATTTT. Translation gives CASRVRALSNQPQHF.

This clone was recorded a few times. V gene TRBV7-2 combines with J gene TRBJ2-7; D is possibly TRBD2 (6 bases). This CDR3 spans 15 amino acids. V lost 4 bases to trimming and J lost 4 bases, with 17 bases between them. Germline V gene data show CDR1 as SGHTA and CDR2 as FQGNSA. DNA for the CDR3: TGTGCCAGCAGCTCGGCCCCCTTTGGAGGGTACGAGCAGTACTTC. It specifies CASSSAPFGGYEQYF.

This clone occurred a few times. This chain joins TRBV6-1 and TRBJ1-1, with TRBD1 matching 10 bases. The V and J ends lost 6 bases and 4 bases, in that order; junction bases with no gene match: 8. The germline CDR1 and CDR2 sequences are MNHNS and SASEGT. This CDR3 comprises 15 residues. As DNA, the CDR3 is TGTGCCAGCAGAGCGGGACAGGGGCTGGGCACTGAAGCTTTCTTT. Amino acid sequence: CASRAGQGLGTEAFF.

The J gene is TRBJ2-7, the V gene TRBV4-2, with D perhaps TRBD2 (7 bases). The CDR3 is made up of 15 amino acids. V gave up 0 bases and J gave up 4 bases, with 13 bases separating them. Germline loops: CDR1 LGHNA, CDR2 YNFKEQ. The CDR3 DNA follows: TGTGCCAGCAGCCAAGATCTGGGGGGGGCTTACGAGCAGTACTTC. Protein sequence: CASSQDLGGAYEQYF.

This sequence joins TRBV5-8 and TRBJ2-7; D perhaps matches TRBD1 (5 bases). The CDR3 is 12 residues long. With 4 bases removed from V and 12 bases from J, the gap between germline ends came to 17 bases. Germline V gene data show CDR1 as SGHTS and CDR2 as YDEGEE. The CDR3 sequence is CASSRDSPTGYF. The CDR3 DNA sequence: TGTGCCAGCAGCCGCGACAGCCCCACCGGGTACTTC. Looking up the rest from reference TRBV5-8 and TRBJ2-7 gives the full variable domain: EAGVTQSPTHLIKTRGQQATLRCSPISGHTSVYWYQQALGLGLQFLLWYDEGEERNRGNFPPRFSGRQFPNYSSELNVNALELEDSALYLCASSRDSPTGYFGPGTRLTVT.

The rearrangement links TRBV6-5 to TRBJ1-2, with 8 bases lining up with TRBD1. The germline V gene encodes CDR1 MNHEY and CDR2 SVGAGI. The CDR3 is made up of 16 amino acids. V lost 2 bases, J lost 8 bases, and 13 bases stayed unmatched. CDR3 in amino acids: CASSYLRTGNSRGYTF. For the CDR3, the DNA is TGTGCCAGCAGTTACCTACGGACAGGGAATTCGCGGGGCTACACCTTC.

The genes are TRBV5-4 and TRBJ2-5; a possible D gene is TRBD1 (5 bases). The CDR3 consists of 15 residues. The germline V gene has CDR1 SGHNT and CDR2 YYREEE (reference sequence). V was clipped by 4 bases and J by 5 bases, with 18 bases between them. The CDR3 DNA follows: TGTGCCAGCAGCCGACTGACAGAGCCTCGGGAGACCCAGTACTTC. Translated, it gives CASSRLTEPRETQYF.

This clone was recorded once. The chain uses TRBV5-6 and TRBJ2-2; 8 bases line up with TRBD1. After removal of 4 bases from V and 9 bases from J, the junction contained 17 bases not matched to a gene. Looked up from germline, CDR1 is SGHDT and CDR2 is YYEEEE. There are 17 residues in the CDR3. CDR3 in amino acids: CASSLTVRDRTVWELFF. CDR3 DNA: TGTGCCAGCAGCCTTACCGTCCGGGACAGGACGGTTTGGGAGCTGTTTTTT.

The gene calls are TRBV28 and TRBJ1-5; 9 nucleotides align to TRBD1. The CDR3 has 16 amino acids. Trimming removed 2 bases from V and 5 bases from J; junction bases left unmatched: 7. Germline assignment: CDR1 MDHEN and CDR2 SYDVKM. The chain's CDR3 is CASSLDGTGNYQPQHF. Written as DNA, the CDR3 is TGTGCCAGCAGTTTAGACGGGACAGGGAATTATCAGCCCCAGCATTTT.

The V call is TRBV9, the J call TRBJ1-4; 9 bases map to TRBD1. The CDR3 runs to 17 residues. With V trimmed by 7 bases and J by 0 bases, 10 bases remained unmatched. Germline CDR1 is SGDLS and CDR2 is YYNGEE. CDR3 DNA: TGTGCCAGCCCACAGGGGGCGATTCGGGCAACTAATGAAAAACTGTTTTTT. Protein: CASPQGAIRATNEKLFF.

The genes are TRBV19 and TRBJ2-7, with 9 bases that match TRBD2. V lost 8 bases to trimming and J lost 6 bases; unmatched junction nucleotides: 11. CDR1 and CDR2 from the germline V gene are LNHDA and SQIVND (reference sequence). The CDR3 extends over 14 amino acids. In DNA, the CDR3 is TGTGCCAGTCAGAGCGCGGGGGGGCCCCCCGAGCAGTACTTC. It encodes CASQSAGGPPEQYF.

The V gene is TRBV2, the J gene TRBJ2-3; 12 bases agree with TRBD2. Trimming took 5 bases from V and 0 from J; bases not matched to a gene: 15. CDR1 is SNHLY and CDR2 is FYNNEI in the germline V gene. This CDR3 spans 20 amino acids. The CDR3 reads CASSWPLAGGILGSTDTQYF. The CDR3 DNA is TGTGCCAGCAGTTGGCCTCTAGCGGGAGGGATACTAGGCAGCACAGATACGCAGTATTTT.

V is TRBV6-1 and J is TRBJ1-1; D not certain. The CDR3 length is 13 residues. V lost 5 bases and J lost 0, with 7 bases in between. The germline gives CDR1 MNHNS, CDR2 SASEGT. The CDR3 DNA follows: TGTGCCAGCAGTCCTCAGGTGAACACTGAAGCTTTCTTT. Protein: CASSPQVNTEAFF.

J is TRBJ2-3 and V is TRBV5-6; D is unclear. Germline lookup yields CDR1 SGHDT and CDR2 YYEEEE. The CDR3 has 17 residues. V lost 4 bases and J 5 bases, leaving 23 bases between the germline ends. CDR3 protein: CASSGQIQAAQGDTQYF. The CDR3 bases are TGTGCCAGCAGCGGTCAGATCCAGGCTGCTCAAGGAGATACGCAGTATTTT.

The CDR3, as DNA: TGTGCCAGCAGCTTAGACGGGAGGAGGGATGAGCAGTTCTTC. It yields the protein CASSLDGRRDEQFF. The chain is built from TRBV7-9 and TRBJ2-1, with 7 bases fitting TRBD2. Germline CDR1 reads SEHNR; CDR2 reads FQNEAQ (reference sequence). V trimming: 1 base; J trimming: 8 bases; junction bases outside the gene matches: 5. The length of the CDR3 is 14 residues.

This chain joins TRBV7-9 and TRBJ2-4; possibly TRBD1 for D (6 bases). Germline assignment: CDR1 SEHNR and CDR2 FQNEAQ (reference sequence). This CDR3 has 15 amino acids. Trimming stripped 5 bases from V and 0 bases from J, with 11 bases between. This chain's CDR3 is CASSDTGLAKNIQYF. DNA of the CDR3: TGTGCCAGCAGCGACACAGGGCTAGCCAAAAACATTCAGTACTTC.

This clone was counted only a few times. This chain connects TRBV11-2 to TRBJ1-3, with D unclear. The CDR3 is 14 residues long. V lost 2 bases and J lost 0, with 5 bases in between. CDR1 SGHAT and CDR2 FQNNGV come from the germline V gene. CDR3 in amino acids: CASSLTVSGNTIYF. CDR3 nucleotide sequence: TGTGCCAGCAGCTTAACAGTCTCTGGAAACACCATATATTTT.

For this clone: Germline is not matched at one junction end, which may reflect a read error. CDR3 sequence reads: CSSSVDSVNTEAFF. In DNA, the CDR3 is TGTTCCAGCAGCGTGGACAGTGTTAACACTGAAGCTTTCTTT. The chain has TRBV7-9 and TRBJ1-1; D is perhaps TRBD1 (6 bases). Germline V CDR1 and CDR2: SEHNR, FQNEAQ (reference sequence). The length of the CDR3 is 14 residues.

The chain employs TRBV19 and TRBJ1-1; a weak D match, TRBD1 (5 bases). V was cut by 1 base and J by 0 bases, with 9 bases left in between. The CDR3 is 15 amino acids. Germline V lookup: CDR1 LNHDA, CDR2 SQIVND (reference sequence). The CDR3 DNA sequence: TGTGCCAGTAGTATAGGGCGGGGGATGAACACTGAAGCTTTCTTT. It specifies CASSIGRGMNTEAFF.

CDR3 DNA: TGTGCCAGTAGTATGGGAGGGAGCTCCTACAATGAGCAGTTCTTC. Translated, it gives CASSMGGSSYNEQFF. J is TRBJ2-1 and V is TRBV19; 7 bases agree with TRBD2. CDR3 size: 15 residues. Germline CDR1 and CDR2: LNHDA and SQIVND (reference sequence). With 3 bases clipped from V and 0 bases from J, the junction kept 2 bases outside the gene matches.

This clone has more than one count but fewer than ten. This chain uses TRBV6-5 with TRBJ1-2, with a weak D call TRBD1 (5 bases). V was pared by 6 bases and J by 8 bases, with 19 bases between. The CDR3 loop spans 14 amino acids. Germline CDR1 reads MNHEY; CDR2 reads SVGAGI. The CDR3 region is CASRQTTVFGGYTF. CDR3 nucleotide sequence: TGTGCCAGCAGACAAACGACAGTTTTCGGCGGCTACACCTTC.

This clone was seen only a few times. The chain links TRBV2 to TRBJ1-1; TRBD1 might be the D (5 bases). This CDR3 has 13 residues. V lost 4 bases, J lost 3 bases, and 9 bases lay in between. Germline V CDR1 and CDR2: SNHLY, FYNNEI. Here the CDR3 DNA reads TGTGCCAGCAGTGGACAGTTAGACACTGAAGCTTTCTTT. Translating gives CASSGQLDTEAFF.

The chain combines TRBV4-1 with TRBJ2-5, with 10 bases lining up with TRBD2. The trim removed 2 bases at V and 1 base at J, leaving 7 bases unmatched. The germline V gene encodes CDR1 MGHRA and CDR2 YSYEKL. This CDR3 is 17 amino acids long. The CDR3 coding sequence is TGCGCCAGCAGCCAAACCTCAGCGGGGGGGATCCAAGAGACCCAGTACTTC. Its protein product is CASSQTSAGGIQETQYF.

The rearrangement joins TRBV7-9 to TRBJ1-1, with D uncertain. This CDR3 is 14 amino acids long. With 5 bases removed from V and 1 base from J, the gap between germline ends came to 11 bases. Per the germline V gene, CDR1 is SEHNR and CDR2 is FQNEAQ (reference sequence). The CDR3 DNA is TGTGCCAGCAGCCCATCTATCGGGAACACTGAAGCTTTCTTT. Translation: CASSPSIGNTEAFF.

The V gene is TRBV5-1, the J gene TRBJ1-1; TRBD1 agrees at 7 bases. The germline V gene has CDR1 SGHRS and CDR2 YFSETQ. V gave up 4 bases and J gave up 1 base; unmatched junction bases: 4. The CDR3 runs 14 residues. The CDR3 spells CASSRGGSNTEAFF. The CDR3 DNA is TGCGCCAGCAGCAGAGGGGGCTCGAACACTGAAGCTTTCTTT.

In its sample, this clone was seen a few times. V and J are TRBV11-3 and TRBJ2-3, with a tentative D call TRBD1 (6 bases). Germline V CDR1 and CDR2: SGHNT, YENEEA. The V and J ends lost 5 bases and 0 bases respectively, with 15 bases between them. The CDR3 length is 16 residues. The CDR3 reads CASSGGQSYSTDTQYF. DNA of the CDR3: TGTGCCAGCAGCGGCGGACAGTCGTATAGCACAGATACGCAGTATTTT.

This clone was observed a few times. This sequence joins TRBV11-2 and TRBJ2-7; the D gene is possibly TRBD2 (6 bases). CDR3 length: 11 amino acids. V was trimmed by 5 bases and J by 9 bases, leaving 11 bases between them. CDR1 is SGHAT, CDR2 FQNNGV, per germline. CDR3 in amino acids: CASSRDSGQYF. In DNA, the CDR3 is TGTGCCAGCAGCCGGGACTCTGGGCAGTACTTC.

This clone occurred a few times. An end of the junction does not agree with germline; a read error may underlie this. This chain joins TRBV5-8 and TRBJ1-5, with 7 bases identical to TRBD1. Germline V gives CDR1 SGHTS, CDR2 YDEGEE. This CDR3 contains 15 residues. CDR3 coding DNA: TGTGCCAGCAGCTTGTGGGCAGGGGGGTATCAGTCCCAGCATTTT. It codes for CASSLWAGGYQSQHF.

V gene TRBV29-1 combines with J gene TRBJ2-1; 12 bases map to TRBD2. The CDR3 spans 15 residues. The germline CDR1 and CDR2 sequences are SQVTM and ANQGSEA. V was pared by 4 bases and J by 4 bases, with 5 bases of the junction left unmatched. This chain's CDR3 is CSVAALAGGYNEQFF. The CDR3 DNA follows: TGCAGCGTTGCAGCCCTAGCGGGGGGGTACAATGAGCAGTTCTTC.

The chain is built from TRBV10-1 and TRBJ2-1, with D perhaps matching TRBD2 (6 bases). The CDR3 loop spans 17 amino acids. Trimming cost V 3 bases and J 6 bases, with 21 bases left between them. The V gene's germline CDR1 is WNHNN and CDR2 SYGVQD (reference sequence). Here the CDR3 reads CASSDYCAGHWGNEQFF. CDR3 nucleotides: TGCGCCAGCAGTGACTATTGCGCGGGGCACTGGGGCAATGAGCAGTTCTTC.